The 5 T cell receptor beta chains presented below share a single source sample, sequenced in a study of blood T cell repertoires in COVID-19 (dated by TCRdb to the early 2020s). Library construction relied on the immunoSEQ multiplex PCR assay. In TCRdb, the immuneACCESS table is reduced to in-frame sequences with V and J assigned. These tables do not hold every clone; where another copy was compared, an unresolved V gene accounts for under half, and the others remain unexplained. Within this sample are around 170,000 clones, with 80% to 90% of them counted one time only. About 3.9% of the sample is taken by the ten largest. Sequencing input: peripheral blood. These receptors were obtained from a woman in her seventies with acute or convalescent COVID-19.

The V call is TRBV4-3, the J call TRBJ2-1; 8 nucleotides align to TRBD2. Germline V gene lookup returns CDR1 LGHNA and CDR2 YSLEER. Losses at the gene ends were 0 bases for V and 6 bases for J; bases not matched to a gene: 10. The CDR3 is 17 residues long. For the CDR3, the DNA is TGCGCCAGCAGCCAAGATATACCAACCGGGACTAGCAATGAGCAGTTCTTC. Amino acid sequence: CASSQDIPTGTSNEQFF.

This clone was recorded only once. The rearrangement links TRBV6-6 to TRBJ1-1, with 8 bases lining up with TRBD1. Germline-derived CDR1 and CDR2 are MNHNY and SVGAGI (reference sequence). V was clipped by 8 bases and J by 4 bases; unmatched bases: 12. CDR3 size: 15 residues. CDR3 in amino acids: CASGDPGGGGTEAFF. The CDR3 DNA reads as TGTGCCAGCGGGGACCCAGGGGGCGGGGGCACTGAAGCTTTCTTT.

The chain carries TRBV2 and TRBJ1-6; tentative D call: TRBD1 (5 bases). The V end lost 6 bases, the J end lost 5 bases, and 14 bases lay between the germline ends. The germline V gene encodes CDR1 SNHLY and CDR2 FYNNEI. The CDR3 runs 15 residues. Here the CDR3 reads CASRPRQSNNSPLHF. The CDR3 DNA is TGTGCCAGCAGGCCCCGACAGTCAAATAATTCACCCCTCCACTTT.

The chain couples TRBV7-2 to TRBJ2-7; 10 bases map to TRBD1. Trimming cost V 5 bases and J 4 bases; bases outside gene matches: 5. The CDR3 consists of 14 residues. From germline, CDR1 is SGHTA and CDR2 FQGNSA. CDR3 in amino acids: CASSLDRGLYEQYF. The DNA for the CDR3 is TGTGCCAGCAGCCTCGACAGGGGGCTTTACGAGCAGTACTTC.

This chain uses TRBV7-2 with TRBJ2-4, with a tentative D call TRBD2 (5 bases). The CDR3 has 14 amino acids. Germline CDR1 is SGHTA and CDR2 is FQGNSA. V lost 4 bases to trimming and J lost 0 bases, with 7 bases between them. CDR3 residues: CASSSRGAKNIQYF. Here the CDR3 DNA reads TGTGCCAGCAGCTCCCGGGGAGCCAAAAACATTCAGTACTTC.